This T cell receptor beta chain was found in a study of T cell responses to AZD1222 COVID-19 vaccine. Sequencing was performed with immunoSEQ multiplex PCR; in TCRdb, only in-frame clones are kept and a portion is missing. The sample records tens of thousands of clones, approximately 89% being singletons. Germline CDR1 and CDR2: GTSNPN and SVGIG (reference sequence). This CDR3 contains 14 residues. Trimming removed 8 bases at V and 2 bases at J, with 19 bases between. The rearrangement links TRBV30 to TRBJ2-7, with D uncertain. Material: peripheral blood, obtained 28 days after the second AZD1222 dose. The receptor's source is an adult who received the AZD1222 COVID-19 vaccine. This CDR3 reads CAKGPAGRPYEQYF. CDR3 DNA sequence: TGTGCCAAAGGGCCGGCAGGACGCCCCTACGAGCAGTACTTC.